A single sample gave rise to the 8 T cell receptor beta chains below, sequenced in a study of CD8 T cells in ankylosing spondylitis. Study-wide findings and caveats: Seemingly distinctive of ankylosing spondylitis blood was a TCR beta motif formed by eight highly homologous variants.

The antigens these receptors bind are not known. TCRdb ran MiXCR on the 5' RACE reads and lists one entry per CDR3 protein. There are some 100,000 distinct CDR3 sequences in the sample; more than 8.5% occur only once, and 30% to 35% lies in the top ten. Sequenced: blood, either unsorted or a sorted T cell fraction (not recorded which). These receptors originate from a male donor with ankylosing spondylitis.

This clonotype was recorded many times. The chain links TRBV5-6 to TRBJ2-3; weak D call: TRBD2 (6 bases). The CDR3 sequence is 18 residues long. Between the trimmed V and J ends, which lost 4 bases and 4 bases, there was a span of 25 bases. Germline CDR1 and CDR2: SGHDT and YYEEEE. For the CDR3, the DNA is TGTGCCAGCAGCCCCCGCCGGGAGACATACACTATGGCAGATACGCAGTATTTT. Its protein product is CASSPRRETYTMADTQYF.

The chain has TRBV12-3 or TRBV12-4 and TRBJ2-5, with TRBD2 as a possible D gene (6 bases). This CDR3 region has 14 residues. V was trimmed by 3 bases and J by 2 bases, leaving 10 bases between them. This CDR3 reads CASSFWDSQETQYF. CDR3 sequence (DNA): TGTGCCAGCAGTTTTTGGGACTCTCAAGAGACCCAGTACTTC.

This chain connects TRBV19 to TRBJ2-7, with D possibly matching TRBD2 (6 bases). Germline V gene data show CDR1 as LNHDA and CDR2 as SQIVND (reference sequence). This CDR3 region has 14 residues. The V end lost 5 bases, the J end lost 0 bases, and 11 bases lay between the germline ends. In DNA form, the CDR3 reads TGTGCCAGTAGTTCGGGACTTCGCTCCTACGAGCAGTACTTC. Translated, it gives CASSSGLRSYEQYF. Full variable domain (outside the CDR3, taken from reference TRBV19 and TRBJ2-7): DGGITQSPKYLFRKEGQNVTLSCEQNLNHDAMYWYRQDPGQGLRLIYYSQIVNDFQKGDIAEGYSVSREKKESFPLTVTSAQKNPTAFYLCASSSGLRSYEQYFGPGTRLTVT.

V is TRBV6-5 and J is TRBJ2-5; 7 positions agree with TRBD1. The ends lost 1 base at V and 5 bases at J; junction bases unmatched: 4. The CDR3 totals 14 residues. Germline values: CDR1 MNHEY, CDR2 SVGAGI. The chain's CDR3 is CASSYYTGAETQYF. The DNA of the CDR3 is TGTGCCAGCAGTTACTATACAGGGGCGGAGACCCAGTACTTC.

This clonotype turned up a few times. The CDR3 region is CASSPVGKNEQFF. CDR3 nucleotides: TGTGCCAGCTCACCAGTCGGGAAAAATGAGCAGTTCTTC. The rearrangement uses TRBV18 and TRBJ2-1, with D tentatively TRBD2 (5 bases). The CDR3 spans 13 residues. Germline V gives CDR1 KGHSH, CDR2 LQKENI. Trimming stripped 2 bases from V and 7 bases from J, with 9 bases between.

This clonotype was seen many times. The chain joins TRBV12-3 or TRBV12-4 to TRBJ2-5, with TRBD1 matching 9 bases. V lost 4 bases to trimming and J lost 1 base; unmatched junction nucleotides: 4. The CDR3 is made up of 15 amino acids. The DNA for the CDR3 is TGTGCCAGCAGTTCGACAGGGGGGTCCCAAGAGACCCAGTACTTC. This codes for CASSSTGGSQETQYF.

This clonotype was seen a single time. This sequence joins TRBV14 and TRBJ2-1; 13 bases line up with TRBD2. This CDR3 is 17 amino acids long. Germline trimming cut 4 bases from V and 5 bases from J; bases unmatched to any gene: 8. CDR1 is SGHDN, CDR2 FVKESK, per germline. The CDR3 sequence: CASSPRWGLAGNNEQFF. The CDR3 region has the DNA TGTGCCAGCAGCCCGCGATGGGGACTAGCGGGAAACAATGAGCAGTTCTTC.

This clonotype has a handful of counts. The V gene is TRBV20-1, the J gene TRBJ1-1; D unresolved. In germline, CDR1 is DFQATT, CDR2 SNEGSKA (reference sequence). Between the trimmed V and J ends, which lost 6 bases and 7 bases, there was a span of 12 bases. The CDR3 has 11 residues. The CDR3 nucleotides read TGCAGTGCCGCCTCGGTGGGTGAAGCTTTCTTT. Protein product: CSAASVGEAFF.